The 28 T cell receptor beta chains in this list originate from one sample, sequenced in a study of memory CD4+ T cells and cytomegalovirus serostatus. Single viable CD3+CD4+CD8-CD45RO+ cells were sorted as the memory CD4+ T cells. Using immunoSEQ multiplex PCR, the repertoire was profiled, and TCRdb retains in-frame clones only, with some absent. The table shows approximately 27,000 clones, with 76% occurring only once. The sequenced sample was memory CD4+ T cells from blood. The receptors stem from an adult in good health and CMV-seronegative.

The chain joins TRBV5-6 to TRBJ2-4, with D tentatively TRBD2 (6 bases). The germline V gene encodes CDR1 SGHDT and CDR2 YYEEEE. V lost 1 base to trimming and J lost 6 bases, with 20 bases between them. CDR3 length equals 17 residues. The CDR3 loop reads CASSLRPGDFRLNIQYF. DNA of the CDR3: TGTGCCAGCAGCTTGCGGCCGGGGGACTTTAGATTAAACATTCAGTACTTC.

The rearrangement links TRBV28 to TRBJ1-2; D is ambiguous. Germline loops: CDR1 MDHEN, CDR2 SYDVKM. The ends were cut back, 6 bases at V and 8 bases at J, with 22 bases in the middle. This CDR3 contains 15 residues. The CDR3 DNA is TGTGCCAGCAGGGTTTCCGGGATCCTTCTAGAGGGCTACACCTTC. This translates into CASRVSGILLEGYTF.

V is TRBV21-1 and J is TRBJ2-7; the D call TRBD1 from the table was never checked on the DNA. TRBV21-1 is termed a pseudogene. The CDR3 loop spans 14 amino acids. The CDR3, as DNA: TGTGCCAGCAGCACCAGACAGGGAGGCTACGAGCAGTACTTC. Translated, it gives CASSTRQGGYEQYF.

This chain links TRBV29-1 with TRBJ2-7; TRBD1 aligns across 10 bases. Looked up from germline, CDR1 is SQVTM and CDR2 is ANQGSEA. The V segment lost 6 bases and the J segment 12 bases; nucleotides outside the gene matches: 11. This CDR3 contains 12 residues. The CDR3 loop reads CSVFTTGGRLYF. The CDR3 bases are TGCAGCGTCTTCACGACAGGGGGCAGGTTGTACTTC.

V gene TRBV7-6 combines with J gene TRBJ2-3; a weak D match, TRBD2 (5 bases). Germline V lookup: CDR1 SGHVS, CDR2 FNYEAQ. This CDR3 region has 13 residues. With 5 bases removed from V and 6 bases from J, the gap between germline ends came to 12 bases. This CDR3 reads CASSPTNLDTQYF. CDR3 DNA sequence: TGTGCCAGCAGCCCGACTAATTTGGATACGCAGTATTTT. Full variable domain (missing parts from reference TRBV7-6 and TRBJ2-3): GAGVSQSPRYKVTKRGQDVALRCDPISGHVSLYWYRQALGQGPEFLTYFNYEAQQDKSGLPNDRFSAERPEGSISTLTIQRTEQRDSAMYRCASSPTNLDTQYFGPGTRLTVL.

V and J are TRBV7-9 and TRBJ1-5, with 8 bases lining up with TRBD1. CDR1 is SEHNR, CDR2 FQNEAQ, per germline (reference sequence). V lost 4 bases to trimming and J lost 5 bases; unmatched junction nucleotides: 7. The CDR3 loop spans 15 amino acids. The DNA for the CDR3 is TGTGCCAGCAGCTCCGGGACAGGTGATCATCAGCCCCAGCATTTT. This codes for CASSSGTGDHQPQHF.

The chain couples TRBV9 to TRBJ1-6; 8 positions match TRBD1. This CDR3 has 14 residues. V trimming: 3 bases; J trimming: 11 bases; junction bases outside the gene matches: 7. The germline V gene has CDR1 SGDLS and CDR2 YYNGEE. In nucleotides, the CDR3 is TGTGCCAGCAGCGCCCGGGACAGGCAAGCACCCCTCCACTTT. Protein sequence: CASSARDRQAPLHF.

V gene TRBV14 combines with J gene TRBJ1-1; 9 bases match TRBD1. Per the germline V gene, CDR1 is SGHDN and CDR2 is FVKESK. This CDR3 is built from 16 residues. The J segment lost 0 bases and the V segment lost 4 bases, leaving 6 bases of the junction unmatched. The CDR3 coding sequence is TGTGCCAGCAGCCTGGGGACAGGGCGAATGAACACTGAAGCTTTCTTT. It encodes CASSLGTGRMNTEAFF.

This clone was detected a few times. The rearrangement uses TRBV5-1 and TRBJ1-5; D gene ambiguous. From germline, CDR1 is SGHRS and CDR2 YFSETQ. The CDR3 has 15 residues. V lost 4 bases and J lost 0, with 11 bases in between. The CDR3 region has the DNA TGCGCCAGCAGCCTGACGGGTGATAGCAATCAGCCCCAGCATTTT. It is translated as CASSLTGDSNQPQHF.

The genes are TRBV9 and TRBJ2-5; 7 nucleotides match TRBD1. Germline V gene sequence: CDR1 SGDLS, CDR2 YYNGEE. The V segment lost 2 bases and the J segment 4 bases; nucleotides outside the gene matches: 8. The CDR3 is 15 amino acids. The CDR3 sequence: CASSVAVTGVETQYF. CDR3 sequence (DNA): TGTGCCAGCAGCGTGGCGGTTACAGGGGTAGAGACCCAGTACTTC.

The CDR3 DNA sequence: TGCGCCAGCAGCCAAGATGGCGGGGGGAGAGTAACTAGCGGGAGGGCCAGTGAGCAGTTCTTC. Translated: CASSQDGGGRVTSGRASEQFF. The gene calls are TRBV4-1 and TRBJ2-1, with TRBD2 matching 13 bases. Trimming removed 0 bases from V and 9 bases from J; junction bases left unmatched: 20. Germline CDR1 is MGHRA and CDR2 is YSYEKL. This CDR3 contains 21 residues.

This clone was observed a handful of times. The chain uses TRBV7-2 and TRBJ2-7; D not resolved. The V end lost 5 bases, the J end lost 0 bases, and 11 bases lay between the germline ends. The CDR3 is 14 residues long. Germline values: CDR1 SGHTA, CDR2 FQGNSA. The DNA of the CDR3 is TGTGCCAGCAGCACCCGACCGAACTCCTACGAGCAGTACTTC. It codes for CASSTRPNSYEQYF.

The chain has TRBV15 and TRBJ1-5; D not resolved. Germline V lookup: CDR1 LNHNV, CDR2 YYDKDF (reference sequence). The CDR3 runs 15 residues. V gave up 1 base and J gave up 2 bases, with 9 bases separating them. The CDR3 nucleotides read TGTGCCACCAGCAGAGCCGGTAGGGGCAATCAGCCCCAGCATTTT. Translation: CATSRAGRGNQPQHF.

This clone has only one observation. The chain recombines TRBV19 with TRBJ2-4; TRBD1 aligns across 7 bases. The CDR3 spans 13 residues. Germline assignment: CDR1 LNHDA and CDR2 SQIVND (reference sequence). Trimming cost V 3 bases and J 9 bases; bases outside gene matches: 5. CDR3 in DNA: TGTGCCAGTAGTATGACAGGGAGTAGCATTCAGTACTTC. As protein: CASSMTGSSIQYF.

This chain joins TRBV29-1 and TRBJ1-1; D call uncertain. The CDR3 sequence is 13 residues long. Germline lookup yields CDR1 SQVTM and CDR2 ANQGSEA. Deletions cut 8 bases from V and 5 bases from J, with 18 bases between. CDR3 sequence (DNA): TGCAGCCAGAAGGGCAGAATGGGGACTGAAGCTTTCTTT. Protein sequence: CSQKGRMGTEAFF.

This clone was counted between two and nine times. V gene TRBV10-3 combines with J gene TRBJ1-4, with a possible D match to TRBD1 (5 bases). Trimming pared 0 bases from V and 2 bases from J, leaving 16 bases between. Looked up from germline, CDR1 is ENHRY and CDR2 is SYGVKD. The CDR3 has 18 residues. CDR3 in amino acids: CAISESFFGAATNEKLFF. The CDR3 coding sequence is TGTGCCATCAGTGAGTCGTTCTTTGGGGCTGCGACTAATGAAAAACTGTTTTTT.

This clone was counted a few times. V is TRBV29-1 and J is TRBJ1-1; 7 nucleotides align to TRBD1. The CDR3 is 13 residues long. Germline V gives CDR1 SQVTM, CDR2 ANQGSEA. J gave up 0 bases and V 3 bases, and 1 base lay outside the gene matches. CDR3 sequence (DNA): TGCAGCGTTGACAGGGGGTTGAACACTGAAGCTTTCTTT. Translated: CSVDRGLNTEAFF.

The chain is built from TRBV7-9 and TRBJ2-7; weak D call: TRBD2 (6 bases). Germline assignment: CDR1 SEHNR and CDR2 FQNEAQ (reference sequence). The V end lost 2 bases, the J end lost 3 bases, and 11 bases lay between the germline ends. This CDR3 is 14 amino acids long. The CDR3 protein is CASSLKEGIYEQYF. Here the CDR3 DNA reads TGTGCCAGCAGCTTAAAGGAGGGCATCTACGAGCAGTACTTC.

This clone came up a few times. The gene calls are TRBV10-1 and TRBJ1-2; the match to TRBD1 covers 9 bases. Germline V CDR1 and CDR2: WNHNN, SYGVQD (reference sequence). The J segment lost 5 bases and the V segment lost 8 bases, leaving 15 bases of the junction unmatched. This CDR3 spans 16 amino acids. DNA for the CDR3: TGCGCCAGCCGGGTCGGCCGGGACAGGGCCTTATATGGCTACACCTTC. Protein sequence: CASRVGRDRALYGYTF.

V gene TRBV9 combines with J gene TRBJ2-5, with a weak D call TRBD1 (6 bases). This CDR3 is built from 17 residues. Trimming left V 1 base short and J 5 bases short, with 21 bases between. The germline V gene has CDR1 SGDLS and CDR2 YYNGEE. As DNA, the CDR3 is TGTGCCAGCAGCGTAAATGGGGCAGGGGAAATTGGTGAGACCCAGTACTTC. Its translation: CASSVNGAGEIGETQYF.

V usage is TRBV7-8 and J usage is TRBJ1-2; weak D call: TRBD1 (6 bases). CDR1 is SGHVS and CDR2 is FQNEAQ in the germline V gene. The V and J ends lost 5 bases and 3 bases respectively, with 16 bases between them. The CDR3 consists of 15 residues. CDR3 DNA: TGTGCCAGCAGCCCCCGTGCAGGGGTAGACTATGGCTACACCTTC. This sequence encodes CASSPRAGVDYGYTF.

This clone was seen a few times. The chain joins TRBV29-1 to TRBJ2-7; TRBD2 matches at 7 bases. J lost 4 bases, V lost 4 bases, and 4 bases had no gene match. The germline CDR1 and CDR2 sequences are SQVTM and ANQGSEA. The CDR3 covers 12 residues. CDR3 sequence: CSVGGGPYEQYF. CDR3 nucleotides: TGCAGCGTTGGGGGGGGACCTTACGAGCAGTACTTC.

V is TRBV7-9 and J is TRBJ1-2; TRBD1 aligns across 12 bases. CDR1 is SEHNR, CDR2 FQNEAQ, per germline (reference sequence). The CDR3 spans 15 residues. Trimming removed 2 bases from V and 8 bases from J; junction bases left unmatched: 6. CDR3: CASSLTGTGGRGYTF. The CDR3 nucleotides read TGTGCCAGCAGCTTAACAGGGACAGGGGGCCGGGGCTACACCTTC.

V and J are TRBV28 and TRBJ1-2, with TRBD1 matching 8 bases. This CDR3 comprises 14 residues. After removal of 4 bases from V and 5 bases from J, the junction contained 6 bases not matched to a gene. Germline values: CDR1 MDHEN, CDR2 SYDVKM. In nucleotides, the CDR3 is TGTGCCAGCAGTTCCCAACAGGGGGTTTATGGCTACACCTTC. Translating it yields CASSSQQGVYGYTF.

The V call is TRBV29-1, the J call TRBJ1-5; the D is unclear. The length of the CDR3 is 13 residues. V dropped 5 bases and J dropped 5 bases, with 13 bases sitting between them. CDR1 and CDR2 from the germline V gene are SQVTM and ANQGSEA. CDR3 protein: CSVIGQSDQPQHF. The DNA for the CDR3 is TGCAGCGTTATAGGTCAGTCTGATCAGCCCCAGCATTTT.

CDR3 in amino acids: CASSLGTGSSTGELFF. The CDR3 region has the DNA TGTGCCAGCAGTCTGGGGACAGGGTCGTCCACCGGGGAGCTGTTTTTT. V and J are TRBV7-9 and TRBJ2-2, with TRBD1 identical over 9 bases. CDR3 length equals 16 residues. Trimming removed 6 bases from V and 4 bases from J; junction bases left unmatched: 9. Germline values: CDR1 SEHNR, CDR2 FQNEAQ (reference sequence).

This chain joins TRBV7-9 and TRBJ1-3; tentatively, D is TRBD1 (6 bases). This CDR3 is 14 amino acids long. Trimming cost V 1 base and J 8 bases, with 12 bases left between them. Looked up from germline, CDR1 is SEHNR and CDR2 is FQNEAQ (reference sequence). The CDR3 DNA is TGTGCCAGCAGCTTAGGACAGGCGTCGCACACCATATATTTT. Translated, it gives CASSLGQASHTIYF.

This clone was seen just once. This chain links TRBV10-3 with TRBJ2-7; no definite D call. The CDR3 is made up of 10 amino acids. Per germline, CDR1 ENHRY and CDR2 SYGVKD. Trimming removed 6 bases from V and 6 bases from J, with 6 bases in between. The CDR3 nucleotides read TGTGCCATCAGGAGCGTCGAGCAGTACTTC. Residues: CAIRSVEQYF.